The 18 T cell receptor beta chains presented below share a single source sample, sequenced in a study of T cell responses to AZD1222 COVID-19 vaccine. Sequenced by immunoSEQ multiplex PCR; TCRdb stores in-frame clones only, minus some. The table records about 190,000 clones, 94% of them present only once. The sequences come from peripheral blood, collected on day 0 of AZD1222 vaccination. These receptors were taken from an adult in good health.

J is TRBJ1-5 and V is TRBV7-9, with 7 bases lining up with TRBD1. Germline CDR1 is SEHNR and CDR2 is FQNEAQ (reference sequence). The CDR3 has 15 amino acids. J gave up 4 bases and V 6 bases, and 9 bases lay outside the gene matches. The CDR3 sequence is CASSSDREENQPQHF. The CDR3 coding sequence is TGTGCCAGCAGTTCAGACAGGGAAGAGAATCAGCCCCAGCATTTT.

The CDR3 DNA reads TGCGCCAGCAGCTTACTTTCTAGCGGTAGCACAGATACGCAGTATTTT. This codes for CASSLLSSGSTDTQYF. This chain uses TRBV5-1 with TRBJ2-3; the match to TRBD2 covers 7 bases. Germline CDR1 is SGHRS and CDR2 is YFSETQ. Trimming at V came to 2 bases and at J to 0 bases, leaving 6 bases not matched to a gene. This CDR3 contains 16 residues.

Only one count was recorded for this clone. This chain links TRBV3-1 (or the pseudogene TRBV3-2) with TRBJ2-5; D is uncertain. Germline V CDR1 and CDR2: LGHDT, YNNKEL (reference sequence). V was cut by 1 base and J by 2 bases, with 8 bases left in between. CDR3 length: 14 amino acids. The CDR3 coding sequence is TGTGCCAGCAGCCAAGGGGCAGTACAAGAGACCCAGTACTTC. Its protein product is CASSQGAVQETQYF.

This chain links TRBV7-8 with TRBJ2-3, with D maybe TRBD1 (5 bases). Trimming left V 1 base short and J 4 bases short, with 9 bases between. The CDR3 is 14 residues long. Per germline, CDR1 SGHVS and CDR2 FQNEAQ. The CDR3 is CASSLGRDSDTQYF. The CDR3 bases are TGTGCCAGCAGCTTAGGCAGGGATTCAGATACGCAGTATTTT.

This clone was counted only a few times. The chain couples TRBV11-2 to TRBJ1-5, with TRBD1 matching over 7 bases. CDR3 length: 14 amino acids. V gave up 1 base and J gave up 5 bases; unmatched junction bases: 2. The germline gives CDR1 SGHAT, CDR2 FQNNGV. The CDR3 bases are TGTGCCAGCAGCTTAGCCGGACAGGATCAGCCCCAGCATTTT. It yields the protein CASSLAGQDQPQHF.

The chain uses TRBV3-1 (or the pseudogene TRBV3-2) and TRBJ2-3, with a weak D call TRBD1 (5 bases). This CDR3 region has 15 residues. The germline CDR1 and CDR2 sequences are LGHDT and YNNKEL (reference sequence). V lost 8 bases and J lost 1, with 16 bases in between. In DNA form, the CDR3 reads TGTGCCAGCGTCCCCAAAGGGGTGGGCACAGATACGCAGTATTTT. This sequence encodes CASVPKGVGTDTQYF.

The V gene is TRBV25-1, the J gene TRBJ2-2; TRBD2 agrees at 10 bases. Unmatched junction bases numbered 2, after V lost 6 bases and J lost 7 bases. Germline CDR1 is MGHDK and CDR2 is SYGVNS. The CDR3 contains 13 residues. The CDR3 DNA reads TGTGCCAGCAGACTAGCGGGACTCGGGGAGCTGTTTTTT. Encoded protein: CASRLAGLGELFF.

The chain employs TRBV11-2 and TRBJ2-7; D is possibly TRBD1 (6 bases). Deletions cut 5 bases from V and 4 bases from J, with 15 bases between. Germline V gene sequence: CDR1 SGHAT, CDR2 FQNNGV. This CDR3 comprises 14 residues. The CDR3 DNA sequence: TGTGCCAGCAGCCTGATGTGGCAGGGGTACGAGCAGTACTTC. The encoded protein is CASSLMWQGYEQYF.

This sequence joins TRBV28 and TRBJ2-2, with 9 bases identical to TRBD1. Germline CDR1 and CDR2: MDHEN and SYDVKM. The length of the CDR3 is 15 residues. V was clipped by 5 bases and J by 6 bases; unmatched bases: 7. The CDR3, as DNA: TGTGCCAGCAGTACGGCGGGACAGGGTTCCGGGGAGCTGTTTTTT. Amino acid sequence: CASSTAGQGSGELFF.

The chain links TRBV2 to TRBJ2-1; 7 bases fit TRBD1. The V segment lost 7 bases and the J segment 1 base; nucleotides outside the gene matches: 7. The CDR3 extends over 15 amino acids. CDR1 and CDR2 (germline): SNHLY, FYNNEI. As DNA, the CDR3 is TGTGCCAGCACCCCTACAGGGGTTTCCTACAATGAGCAGTTCTTC. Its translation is CASTPTGVSYNEQFF.

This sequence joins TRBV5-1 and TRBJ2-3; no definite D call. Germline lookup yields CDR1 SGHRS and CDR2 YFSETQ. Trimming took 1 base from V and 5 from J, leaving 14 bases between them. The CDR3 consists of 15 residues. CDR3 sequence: CASSLTEATVDTQYF. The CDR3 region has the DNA TGCGCCAGCAGCTTGACGGAAGCTACAGTAGATACGCAGTATTTT.

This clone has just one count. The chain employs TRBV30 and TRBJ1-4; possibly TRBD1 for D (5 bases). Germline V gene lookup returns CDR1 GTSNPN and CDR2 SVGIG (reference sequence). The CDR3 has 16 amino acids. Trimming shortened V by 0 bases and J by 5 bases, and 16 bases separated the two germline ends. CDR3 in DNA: TGTGCCTGGAGTGTACGACAGTCTGGGGGAAATGAAAAACTGTTTTTT. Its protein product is CAWSVRQSGGNEKLFF. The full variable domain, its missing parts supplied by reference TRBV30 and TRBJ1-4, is SQTIHQWPATLVQPVGSPLSLECTVEGTSNPNLYWYRQAAGRGLQLLFYSVGIGQISSEVPQNLSASRPQDRQFILSSKKLLLSDSGFYLCAWSVRQSGGNEKLFFGSGTQLSVL.

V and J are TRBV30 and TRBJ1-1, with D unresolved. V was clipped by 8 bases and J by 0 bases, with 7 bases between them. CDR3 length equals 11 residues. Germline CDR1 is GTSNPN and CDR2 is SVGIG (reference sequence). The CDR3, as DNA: TGTGCCAGGACTGTGAACACTGAAGCTTTCTTT. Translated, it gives CARTVNTEAFF.

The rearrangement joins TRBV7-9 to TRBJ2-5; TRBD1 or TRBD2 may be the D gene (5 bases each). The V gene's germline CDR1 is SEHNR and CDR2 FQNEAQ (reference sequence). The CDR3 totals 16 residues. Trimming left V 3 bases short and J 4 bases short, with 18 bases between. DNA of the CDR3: TGTGCCAGCAGCTTGGGGACGGACGGAGGTCGAGAGACCCAGTACTTC. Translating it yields CASSLGTDGGRETQYF.

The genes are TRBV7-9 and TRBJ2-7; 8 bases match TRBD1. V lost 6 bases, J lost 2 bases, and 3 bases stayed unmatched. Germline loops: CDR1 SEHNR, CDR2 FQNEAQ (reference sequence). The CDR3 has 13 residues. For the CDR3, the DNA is TGTGCCAGCAGTCCGACAGGGGCCTACGAGCAGTACTTC. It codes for CASSPTGAYEQYF. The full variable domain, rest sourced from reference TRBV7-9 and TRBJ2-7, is DTGVSQNPRHKITKRGQNVTFRCDPISEHNRLYWYRQTLGQGPEFLTYFQNEAQLEKSRLLSDRFSAERPKGSFSTLEIQRTEQGDSAMYLCASSPTGAYEQYFGPGTRLTVT.

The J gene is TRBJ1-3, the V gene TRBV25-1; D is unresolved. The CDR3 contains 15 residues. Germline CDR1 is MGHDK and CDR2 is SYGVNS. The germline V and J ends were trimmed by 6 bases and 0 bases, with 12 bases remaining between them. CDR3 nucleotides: TGTGCCAGCAGCGCGGGATTGAGCTCTGGAAACACCATATATTTT. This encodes CASSAGLSSGNTIYF.

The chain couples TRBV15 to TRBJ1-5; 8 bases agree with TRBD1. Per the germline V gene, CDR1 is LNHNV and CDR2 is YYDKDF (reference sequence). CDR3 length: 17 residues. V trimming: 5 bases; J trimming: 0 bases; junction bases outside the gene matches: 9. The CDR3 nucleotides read TGTGCCACCAGCGCTTACAGGGGGGGAGATAGCAATCAGCCCCAGCATTTT. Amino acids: CATSAYRGGDSNQPQHF.

The DNA of the CDR3 is TGTGCCAGCAGTTTTGAGGGACAGAGCAATCAGCCCCAGCATTTT. Residues: CASSFEGQSNQPQHF. The genes are TRBV27 and TRBJ1-5; 7 nucleotides agree with TRBD1. V was pared by 3 bases and J by 1 base, with 3 bases of the junction left unmatched. This CDR3 has 15 residues. The V gene's germline CDR1 is MNHEY and CDR2 SMNVEV (reference sequence).